This T cell receptor (beta chain) was observed in a study of blood T cell repertoires in COVID-19. As for the study in general: Spain, Italy and the United States supplied samples that represented acute and convalescent COVID-19.

The assay was immunoSEQ multiplex PCR, and TCRdb's table has in-frame clones only and misses some. The table lists about 300,000 clones, approximately 88% of them singletons. This CDR3 region has 14 residues. Germline assignment: CDR1 MNHEY and CDR2 SMNVEV (reference sequence). Trimming removed 4 bases at V and 5 bases at J, with 11 bases between. This receptor was taken from a man aged 18 to 30 with active or convalescent COVID-19. Sequencing used peripheral blood. This chain uses TRBV27 with TRBJ2-2; possibly TRBD1 for D (6 bases). As DNA, the CDR3 is TGTGCCAGCAGTTCTTGGACAGAAACCGGGGAGCTGTTTTTT. Its protein is CASSSWTETGELFF.